This T cell receptor beta chain originates from a study of blood T cells in healthy people across ages. Study results and caveats: Higher naive T cell percentage went strongly together with higher TCR beta diversity. The donors' CMV status was not determined, possibly confounding changes in expanded clonotypes.

The authors ran a second PCR of 7 to 11 cycles using a sample-barcoded 5' primer and a J-beta primer mix. The yield of each sample was at least 2.5 million CDR3-containing paired-end reads. A single record per CDR3 protein comes from TCRdb applying MiXCR to the 5' RACE reads. The sample lists 790,000 or so distinct CDR3 sequences; around 50% were seen once. Germline V CDR1 and CDR2: SQVTM, ANQGSEA. This CDR3 has 11 amino acids. A word on this clonotype: The antigen remains undetermined. A much larger clone differs from this one at a single base, so this may be a read error.

The TCR comes from a man at least 80 years old in good health. What was sequenced was blood. The chain links TRBV29-1 to TRBJ1-1, with 7 bases fitting TRBD1. The CDR3 loop reads CSGEINRGAFF. The CDR3 bases are TGCAGCGGTGAAATAAACAGGGGAGCTTTCTTT.